This T cell receptor (beta chain) was identified during a study of CD8 T cells in Susac syndrome. Controls matched for age and sex were healthy donors. Per the germline V gene, CDR1 is ENHRY and CDR2 is SYGVKD. The V end lost 7 bases, the J end lost 4 bases, and 18 bases lay between the germline ends. The CDR3 sequence is 15 residues long. Reverse transcription used roughly 0.45 to 1 ug RNA and random hexamers. TCRdb called the immunoSEQ multiplex PCR reads again in MiXCR, with one record for every CDR3 protein. The sample has about 130,000 distinct CDR3 sequences; about 95% are singletons. The clonotype comes from a human donor in good health. The chain combines TRBV10-3 with TRBJ2-3; D might be TRBD1 or TRBD2, each matching 5 bases. The sequenced sample was CD4+ T cells from PBMCs. The CDR3 DNA is TGTGCCATCAAGGTGGGCACGGTGGGGGCAGATACGCAGTATTTT. Protein sequence: CAIKVGTVGADTQYF.